This passage covers 30 T cell receptor beta chains from one sample sequenced in a study of T cell responses to AZD1222 COVID-19 vaccine. Assay used: immunoSEQ multiplex PCR; TCRdb lists only in-frame clones, some missing. Counted here are 93,000 or so clones, over 75% occurring once; the ten biggest clones make up about 20%. The sequenced sample was peripheral blood, obtained on day 0 of AZD1222 vaccination. The receptors here all came from an adult in good health.

The V gene is TRBV6-5, the J gene TRBJ1-2; 7 nucleotides agree with TRBD1. CDR1 and CDR2 from the germline V gene are MNHEY and SVGAGI. Losses at the gene ends were 0 bases for V and 1 base for J; bases not matched to a gene: 5. The CDR3 is 16 residues long. Written as DNA, the CDR3 is TGTGCCAGCAGTTACTCGTACGGGACAGTTAACTATGGCTACACCTTC. It translates to CASSYSYGTVNYGYTF.

This CDR3 reads CASSQAANYGYTF. The CDR3, as DNA: TGCGCCAGCAGTCAAGCAGCCAACTATGGCTACACCTTC. This chain links TRBV23-1 with TRBJ1-2; D gene unclear. TRBV23-1 is given ORF status, its function remaining uncertain. The CDR3 has 13 amino acids. Trimming pared 2 bases from V and 2 bases from J, leaving 6 bases between.

This chain connects TRBV19 to TRBJ1-4; D not resolved. Germline lookup yields CDR1 LNHDA and CDR2 SQIVND (reference sequence). CDR3 length: 13 amino acids. Trimming took 4 bases from V and 7 from J, leaving 10 bases between them. CDR3 sequence: CASSTVRTEKLFF. CDR3 coding DNA: TGTGCCAGTAGTACGGTGCGAACTGAAAAACTGTTTTTT.

This chain uses TRBV10-3 with TRBJ1-1; 10 bases agree with TRBD1. The length of the CDR3 is 13 residues. Trimming cost V 6 bases and J 4 bases; bases outside gene matches: 2. CDR1 is ENHRY and CDR2 is SYGVKD in the germline V gene. The chain's CDR3 is CAISRDRGTEAFF. DNA of the CDR3: TGTGCCATCAGCAGGGACAGGGGCACTGAAGCTTTCTTT.

This clone was picked up one time. The rearrangement uses TRBV10-3 and TRBJ2-1; 7 bases map to TRBD1. CDR1 is ENHRY, CDR2 SYGVKD, per germline. V gave up 2 bases and J gave up 6 bases; unmatched junction bases: 4. The CDR3 has 14 amino acids. This CDR3 is CAISERQGINEQFF. The CDR3 DNA follows: TGTGCCATCAGTGAGAGACAGGGAATCAATGAGCAGTTCTTC.

This chain joins TRBV19 and TRBJ1-2; TRBD1 matches 8 bases. With 1 base clipped from V and 5 bases from J, the junction kept 3 bases outside the gene matches. Looked up from germline, CDR1 is LNHDA and CDR2 is SQIVND (reference sequence). The CDR3 spans 14 residues. This CDR3 is CASSIGQGPYGYTF. DNA for the CDR3: TGTGCCAGTAGTATAGGACAGGGGCCTTATGGCTACACCTTC.

The chain is built from TRBV18 and TRBJ1-5; 10 bases fit TRBD1. CDR3 length: 16 amino acids. Germline V gives CDR1 KGHSH, CDR2 LQKENI. The trim removed 3 bases at V and 3 bases at J, leaving 5 bases unmatched. For the CDR3, the DNA is TGTGCCAGCTCACCCGGGACAGGGGAAGCCAATCAGCCCCAGCATTTT. Protein sequence: CASSPGTGEANQPQHF.

This chain connects TRBV19 to TRBJ1-5; 7 nucleotides agree with TRBD1. J lost 5 bases, V lost 8 bases, and 6 bases had no gene match. There are 13 residues in the CDR3. Germline V gene sequence: CDR1 LNHDA, CDR2 SQIVND (reference sequence). Written as DNA, the CDR3 is TGTGCCAGTCGTGACAGGGTGGATCAGCCCCAGCATTTT. Residues: CASRDRVDQPQHF.

The chain carries TRBV5-1 and TRBJ2-5; 8 nucleotides align to TRBD1. This CDR3 contains 15 residues. The germline V gene encodes CDR1 SGHRS and CDR2 YFSETQ. V dropped 0 bases and J dropped 2; count of bases not matched to a gene: 3. The CDR3 nucleotides read TGCGCCAGCAGCTTGGGCAGGGGGCGACAAGAGACCCAGTACTTC. Amino acid sequence: CASSLGRGRQETQYF. The full variable domain, rest sourced from reference TRBV5-1 and TRBJ2-5, is KAGVTQTPRYLIKTRGQQVTLSCSPISGHRSVSWYQQTPGQGLQFLFEYFSETQRNKGNFPGRFSGRQFSNSRSEMNVSTLELGDSALYLCASSLGRGRQETQYFGPGTRLLVL.

The chain carries TRBV14 and TRBJ1-2; D is possibly TRBD1 (5 bases). This CDR3 contains 15 residues. Germline V lookup: CDR1 SGHDN, CDR2 FVKESK. V was clipped by 0 bases and J by 2 bases, with 10 bases between them. The CDR3 region has the DNA TGTGCCAGCAGCCAAGATTTAGACAGCAACTATGGCTACACCTTC. Residues: CASSQDLDSNYGYTF.

The rearrangement joins TRBV7-9 to TRBJ2-7; tentatively, D is TRBD1 (5 bases). CDR3 length: 14 amino acids. From germline, CDR1 is SEHNR and CDR2 FQNEAQ (reference sequence). Trimming took 2 bases from V and 1 from J, leaving 9 bases between them. In DNA, the CDR3 is TGTGCCAGCAGCTTAATGCAGGGTTCCTACGAGCAGTACTTC. It specifies CASSLMQGSYEQYF. Using reference TRBV7-9 and TRBJ2-7 for the parts outside the CDR3, the full variable domain is DTGVSQNPRHKITKRGQNVTFRCDPISEHNRLYWYRQTLGQGPEFLTYFQNEAQLEKSRLLSDRFSAERPKGSFSTLEIQRTEQGDSAMYLCASSLMQGSYEQYFGPGTRLTVT.

V and J are TRBV7-2 and TRBJ2-1; D not certain. The CDR3 has 11 residues. Trimming pared 3 bases from V and 7 bases from J, leaving 4 bases between. The germline gives CDR1 SGHTA, CDR2 FQGNSA. CDR3 DNA: TGTGCCAGCAGCTTCGGAAATGAGCAGTTCTTC. As protein: CASSFGNEQFF.

V and J are TRBV18 and TRBJ1-1; 10 bases are shared with TRBD1. Germline V gene lookup returns CDR1 KGHSH and CDR2 LQKENI. The CDR3 is made up of 14 amino acids. With V trimmed by 3 bases and J by 10 bases, 8 bases remained unmatched. The CDR3 loop is CASSPMTGGAGAFF. The CDR3 nucleotides are TGTGCCAGCTCACCGATGACAGGGGGCGCGGGAGCTTTCTTT.

This rearrangement joins TRBV4-2 to TRBJ2-7; no firm D call. V shed 0 bases and J shed 2 bases, with 11 bases lying between them. The CDR3 runs 15 residues. CDR1 is LGHNA, CDR2 YNFKEQ, per germline. CDR3 in amino acids: CASSQDLSRPYEQYF. The CDR3 coding sequence is TGTGCCAGCAGCCAAGATCTCAGCCGCCCCTACGAGCAGTACTTC.

This rearrangement joins TRBV24-1 to TRBJ1-1, with D perhaps TRBD1 (5 bases). Germline loops: CDR1 KGHDR, CDR2 SFDVKD. The CDR3 sequence is 12 residues long. Trimming shortened V by 2 bases and J by 8 bases, and 8 bases separated the two germline ends. The CDR3 loop reads CATSDSRDEAFF. Written as DNA, the CDR3 is TGTGCCACCAGTGATTCCCGGGACGAAGCTTTCTTT.

This chain joins TRBV10-3 and TRBJ1-6; 8 bases fit TRBD1. Germline CDR1 is ENHRY and CDR2 is SYGVKD. V lost 3 bases and J lost 6; bases outside the gene matches: 10. The CDR3 sequence is 17 residues long. This CDR3 reads CAISDRETGGRNSPLHF. The CDR3 coding sequence is TGTGCCATCAGTGACCGGGAAACAGGGGGGCGTAATTCACCCCTCCACTTT.

This clone appeared once. The genes are TRBV18 and TRBJ1-1, with unresolved D. This CDR3 contains 14 residues. Trimming cost V 2 bases and J 1 base, with 8 bases left between them. The V gene's germline CDR1 is KGHSH and CDR2 LQKENI. CDR3 nucleotides: TGTGCCAGCTCACCAGTGCAGTCGAACACTGAAGCTTTCTTT. Translation gives CASSPVQSNTEAFF. Variable domain in full (rest from reference TRBV18 and TRBJ1-1): NAGVMQNPRHLVRRRGQEARLRCSPMKGHSHVYWYRQLPEEGLKFMVYLQKENIIDESGMPKERFSAEFPKEGPSILRIQQVVRGDSAAYFCASSPVQSNTEAFFGQGTRLTVV.

The V and J genes are TRBV7-9 and TRBJ2-6, with a tentative D call TRBD2 (6 bases). Germline CDR1 and CDR2: SEHNR and FQNEAQ (reference sequence). This CDR3 is 16 amino acids long. V lost 7 bases to trimming and J lost 0 bases, with 13 bases between them. The CDR3 sequence is CASTPEGTSGANVLTF. CDR3 DNA: TGTGCCAGCACCCCGGAGGGGACCTCTGGGGCCAACGTCCTGACTTTC.

The chain is built from TRBV6-4 and TRBJ1-1, with a weak D call TRBD1 (6 bases). This CDR3 region has 15 residues. Germline values: CDR1 MRHNA, CDR2 SNTAGT. V was clipped by 0 bases and J by 2 bases, with 10 bases between them. The CDR3 protein is CASSDSGGRNTEAFF. In DNA form, the CDR3 reads TGTGCCAGCAGTGACTCGGGGGGGCGCAACACTGAAGCTTTCTTT.

The J gene is TRBJ1-2, the V gene TRBV11-2; D is ambiguous. The V gene's germline CDR1 is SGHAT and CDR2 FQNNGV. This CDR3 has 13 amino acids. V was trimmed by 5 bases and J by 0 bases, leaving 7 bases between them. CDR3 sequence reads: CASSTTTNYGYTF. The CDR3 DNA reads as TGTGCCAGCAGCACGACTACTAACTATGGCTACACCTTC.

DNA for the CDR3: TGTGCCACCAAGGAGGCGGGTCAGCCCCAGCATTTT. Protein product: CATKEAGQPQHF. The rearrangement links TRBV27 to TRBJ1-5; D remains unclear. Trimming cost V 10 bases and J 6 bases, with 13 bases left between them. Germline V gives CDR1 MNHEY, CDR2 SMNVEV (reference sequence). The CDR3 covers 12 residues.

The chain combines TRBV19 with TRBJ2-5; 9 nucleotides agree with TRBD1. Trimming at V came to 3 bases and at J to 5 bases, leaving 7 bases not matched to a gene. The V gene's germline CDR1 is LNHDA and CDR2 SQIVND (reference sequence). There are 15 residues in the CDR3. The CDR3 DNA sequence: TGTGCCAGTAGTATTAGACAGGGGGTCATGGAGACCCAGTACTTC. Translated, it gives CASSIRQGVMETQYF.

In this sample, this clone turned up once. The chain has TRBV3-1 (or the pseudogene TRBV3-2) and TRBJ2-7; D is possibly TRBD2 (5 bases). The V end lost 1 base, the J end lost 1 base, and 8 bases lay between the germline ends. This CDR3 spans 14 amino acids. Germline-derived CDR1 and CDR2 are LGHDT and YNNKEL (reference sequence). The DNA for the CDR3 is TGTGCCAGCAGCCAAGGAGGGCTGTCCTACGAGCAGTACTTC. It specifies CASSQGGLSYEQYF.

This sequence joins TRBV6-5 and TRBJ1-1; TRBD1 aligns across 7 bases. The CDR3 is made up of 14 amino acids. Germline values: CDR1 MNHEY, CDR2 SVGAGI. The V and J ends lost 10 bases and 0 bases, in that order; junction bases with no gene match: 8. CDR3 region: CAMTIQGLNTEAFF. The CDR3 DNA is TGTGCCATGACGATACAGGGGTTGAACACTGAAGCTTTCTTT.

The chain combines TRBV7-2 with TRBJ2-1; D call uncertain. The CDR3 has 15 amino acids. The V gene's germline CDR1 is SGHTA and CDR2 FQGNSA. The V and J ends lost 3 bases and 2 bases respectively, with 11 bases between them. The CDR3 region is CASSFNADPYNEQFF. CDR3 bases: TGTGCCAGCAGCTTTAATGCGGACCCCTACAATGAGCAGTTCTTC.

This chain uses TRBV3-1 (or the pseudogene TRBV3-2) with TRBJ1-6; tentatively, D is TRBD1 (6 bases). With 2 bases removed from V and 9 bases from J, the gap between germline ends came to 23 bases. The CDR3 contains 18 residues. CDR1 and CDR2 from the germline V gene are LGHDT and YNNKEL (reference sequence). CDR3 region: CASSQRWEGEKVASPLHF. The CDR3 DNA follows: TGTGCCAGCAGCCAAAGGTGGGAGGGGGAAAAGGTAGCTTCACCCCTCCACTTT.

This chain joins TRBV2 and TRBJ1-1, with 9 bases fitting TRBD1. The V gene's germline CDR1 is SNHLY and CDR2 FYNNEI. This CDR3 has 14 residues. The V segment lost 5 bases and the J segment 4 bases; nucleotides outside the gene matches: 5. The CDR3 DNA follows: TGTGCCAGCAGTATGACAGGGGGGAGCACTGAAGCTTTCTTT. This codes for CASSMTGGSTEAFF.

This clone showed up just a few times. The chain couples TRBV2 to TRBJ1-5, with D possibly matching TRBD1 (6 bases). Trimming took 10 bases from V and 1 from J, leaving 17 bases between them. This CDR3 is 15 amino acids long. The V gene's germline CDR1 is SNHLY and CDR2 FYNNEI. CDR3 protein: CATSRDKGSNQPQHF. CDR3 bases: TGTGCCACCAGCCGGGACAAAGGAAGCAATCAGCCCCAGCATTTT. The whole variable domain, remainder taken from reference TRBV2 and TRBJ1-5, is EPEVTQTPSHQVTQMGQEVILRCVPISNHLYFYWYRQILGQKVEFLVSFYNNEISEKSEIFDDQFSVERPDGSNFTLKIRSTKLEDSAMYFCATSRDKGSNQPQHFGDGTRLSIL.

The chain recombines TRBV30 with TRBJ1-6; 7 bases map to TRBD1. The length of the CDR3 is 13 residues. The ends lost 5 bases at V and 7 bases at J; junction bases unmatched: 5. The germline CDR1 and CDR2 sequences are GTSNPN and SVGIG (reference sequence). The chain's CDR3 is CAWSGTANSPLHF. The CDR3 coding sequence is TGTGCCTGGTCCGGGACAGCCAATTCACCCCTCCACTTT. Filled out from reference TRBV30 and TRBJ1-6, the complete variable domain reads SQTIHQWPATLVQPVGSPLSLECTVEGTSNPNLYWYRQAAGRGLQLLFYSVGIGQISSEVPQNLSASRPQDRQFILSSKKLLLSDSGFYLCAWSGTANSPLHFGNGTRLTVT.

The chain employs TRBV19 and TRBJ1-1, with D unclear. The CDR3 runs to 14 residues. Between the trimmed V and J ends, which lost 5 bases and 3 bases, there was a span of 13 bases. In germline, CDR1 is LNHDA, CDR2 SQIVND (reference sequence). Here the CDR3 reads CASSLTVRDTEAFF. The CDR3 DNA sequence: TGTGCCAGTAGTCTGACCGTACGGGACACTGAAGCTTTCTTT.